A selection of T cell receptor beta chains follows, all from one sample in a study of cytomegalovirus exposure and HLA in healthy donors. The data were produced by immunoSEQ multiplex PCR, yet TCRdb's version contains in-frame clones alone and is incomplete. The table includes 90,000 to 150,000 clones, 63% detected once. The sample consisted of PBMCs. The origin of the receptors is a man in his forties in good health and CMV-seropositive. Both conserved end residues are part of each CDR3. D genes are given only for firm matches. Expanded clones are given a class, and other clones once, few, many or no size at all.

CASGHPTGGVEAFF	TGTGCTAGTGGCCATCCGACAGGGGGCGTTGAAGCTTTCTTT	-	TRBJ1-1	TRBV12-5	TRBD1
CASSSLKTGRNEKLFF	TGTGCCAGTAGTTCGTTGAAAACAGGACGCAATGAAAAACTGTTTTTT	-	TRBJ1-4	TRBV19	-
CASSEGQYGTGNEKLFF	TGTGCCAGCAGTGAGGGGCAATACGGGACAGGTAATGAAAAACTGTTTTTT	-	TRBJ1-4	TRBV6-1	TRBD1
CASGRDNFYEQYF	TGTGCCAGCGGGAGGGATAACTTCTACGAGCAGTACTTC	-	TRBJ2-7	TRBV2	TRBD2
CSVRTLNTEAFF	TGCAGCGTCCGGACATTGAACACTGAAGCTTTCTTT	once	TRBJ1-1	TRBV29-1	-
CATSTRDSTEAFF	TGTGCCACCAGCACCCGGGACAGCACTGAAGCTTTCTTT	-	TRBJ1-1	TRBV15	TRBD1
CASRRTGFRNYGYTF	TGTGCCAGCAGGCGTACAGGGTTCAGGAATTATGGCTACACCTTC	-	TRBJ1-2	TRBV5-6	-
CASSIGLSTGGGNQPQHF	TGTGCCAGTAGTATCGGCCTCTCGACAGGTGGGGGCAATCAGCCCCAGCATTTT	-	TRBJ1-5	TRBV19	-
CASSLPNPNYGYTF	TGTGCCAGCAGTTTACCTAACCCTAACTATGGCTACACCTTC	-	TRBJ1-2	TRBV28	-
CASSAGQSGYEQYF	TGCGCCAGCAGCGCAGGACAGTCTGGCTACGAGCAGTACTTC	-	TRBJ2-7	TRBV5-1	-
CASSQETVSGKDTGELFF	TGTGCCAGCAGCCAAGAAACGGTTAGCGGGAAAGACACCGGGGAGCTGTTTTTT	few	TRBJ2-2	TRBV4-2	TRBD2
CASSEDTIQETQYF	TGTGCCAGCAGTGAAGACACTATCCAAGAGACCCAGTACTTC	-	TRBJ2-5	TRBV2	-
CASGLSASGRETQYF	TGTGCTAGTGGTTTGTCCGCTAGCGGGAGGGAGACCCAGTACTTC	-	TRBJ2-5	TRBV12-5	TRBD2
CASSPVEGKAEAFF	TGTGCCAGCTCACCCGTGGAGGGCAAGGCTGAAGCTTTCTTT	-	TRBJ1-1	TRBV18	-
CASSLVSGVNEQFF	TGTGCCAGCAGCTTAGTTAGCGGGGTGAATGAGCAGTTCTTC	-	TRBJ2-1	TRBV5-4	TRBD2
CASSEAGPTQYF	TGTGCCAGCAGTGAAGCGGGCCCGACCCAGTACTTC	-	TRBJ2-5	TRBV2	-
CASSILTGNQPQHF	TGTGCCAGTAGTATATTGACAGGGAATCAGCCCCAGCATTTT	few	TRBJ1-5	TRBV19	TRBD1